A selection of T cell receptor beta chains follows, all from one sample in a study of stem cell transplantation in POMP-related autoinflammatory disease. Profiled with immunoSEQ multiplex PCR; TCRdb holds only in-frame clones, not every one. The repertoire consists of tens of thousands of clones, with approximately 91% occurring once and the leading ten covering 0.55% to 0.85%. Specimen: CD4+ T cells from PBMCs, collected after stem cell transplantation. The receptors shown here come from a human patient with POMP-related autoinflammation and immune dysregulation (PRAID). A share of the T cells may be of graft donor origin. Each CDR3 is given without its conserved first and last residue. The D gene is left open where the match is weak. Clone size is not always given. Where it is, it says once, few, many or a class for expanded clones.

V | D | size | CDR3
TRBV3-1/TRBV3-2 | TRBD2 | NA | ASGLAGADTQY
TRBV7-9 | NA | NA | ASSLPNQPQH
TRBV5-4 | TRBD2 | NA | ASSLGLAGEYEQY
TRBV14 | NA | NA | ASSQVRTANTGELF
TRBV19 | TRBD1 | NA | ASSSDRGGYT
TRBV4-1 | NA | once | ASSQLPGTPSQAF
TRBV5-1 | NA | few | ASSLAYGERYEQY
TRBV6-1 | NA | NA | ASSEGVGARTEAF
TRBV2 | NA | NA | ASSSDGNNQPQH
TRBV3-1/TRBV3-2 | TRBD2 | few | ASSQEDYSGGAKTQY
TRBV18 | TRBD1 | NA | ASSLSTGPDTQY
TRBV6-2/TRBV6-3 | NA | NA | ASSYSNFGGVEPQH
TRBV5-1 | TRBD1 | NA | ASSEPRGLTGELF
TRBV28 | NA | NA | ASIAWGEAF
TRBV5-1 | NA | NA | ASSLAIGTSTDTQY
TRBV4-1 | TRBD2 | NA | ASSQDGTRLGEQF
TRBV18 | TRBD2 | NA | ASSPQEAGFTDTQY
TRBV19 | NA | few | ASSIGGATQY
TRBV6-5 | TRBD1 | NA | ASKRTGYYEQY
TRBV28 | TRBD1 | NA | ASSFYRGGHGAF
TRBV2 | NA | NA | ASSKGLGSYNEQF
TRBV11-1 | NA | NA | ASSLSRRDTEAF
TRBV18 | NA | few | ASSPPELRVTEAF
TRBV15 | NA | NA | ATSRDRHTQY
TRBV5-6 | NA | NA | ASRLYQRYSYEQY
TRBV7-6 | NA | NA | ASSLTAPLSGANVLT
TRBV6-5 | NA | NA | ASSYGRLNSPLH
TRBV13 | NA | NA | ASSSTGLNTEAF
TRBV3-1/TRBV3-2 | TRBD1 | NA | ASRDRGTNEKLF
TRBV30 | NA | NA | AWSVLNTEAF